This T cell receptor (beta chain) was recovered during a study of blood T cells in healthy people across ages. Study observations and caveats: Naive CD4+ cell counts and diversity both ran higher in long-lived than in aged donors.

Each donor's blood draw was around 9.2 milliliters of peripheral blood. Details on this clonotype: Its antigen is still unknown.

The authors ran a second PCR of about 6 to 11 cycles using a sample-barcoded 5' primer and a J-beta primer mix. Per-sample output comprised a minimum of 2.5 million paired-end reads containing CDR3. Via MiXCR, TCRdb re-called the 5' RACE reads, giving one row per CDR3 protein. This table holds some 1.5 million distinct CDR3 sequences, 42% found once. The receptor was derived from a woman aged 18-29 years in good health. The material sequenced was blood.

The CDR3 region has the DNA TGTGCCAGCAGCCAAGCGCCCCAAGAGCAGTTCTTC. Its protein product is CASSQAPQEQFF. V gene TRBV3-1 combines with J gene TRBJ2-1, with D uncertain. CDR1 and CDR2 from the germline V gene are LGHDT and YNNKEL (reference sequence). V was pared by 1 base and J by 10 bases, with 8 bases between. The CDR3 sequence is 12 residues long.